The 2 T cell receptor beta chains given below trace back to one sample, sequenced in a study of CD8 T cells in Susac syndrome. cDNA came from about 0.5 to 1 ug RNA primed by random hexamers. TCRdb reprocessed the immunoSEQ multiplex PCR reads with MiXCR, giving one entry per CDR3 protein. The repertoire holds roughly 190,000 distinct CDR3 sequences, with roughly nine tenths as singletons. Material for sequencing was CD4+ T cells from PBMCs. These receptors were collected from a human donor with Susac syndrome.

The chain uses TRBV30 and TRBJ1-6; D remains unclear. Deletions cut 0 bases from V and 0 bases from J, with 15 bases between. Germline CDR1 reads GTSNPN; CDR2 reads SVGIG (reference sequence). CDR3 length equals 18 residues. CDR3 nucleotides: TGTGCCTGGAGTGTGACGAGGGCCATACTCTCCTATAATTCACCCCTCCACTTT. Translated: CAWSVTRAILSYNSPLHF. The full variable domain, in which reference TRBV30 and TRBJ1-6 provide the parts outside the CDR3, is SQTIHQWPATLVQPVGSPLSLECTVEGTSNPNLYWYRQAAGRGLQLLFYSVGIGQISSEVPQNLSASRPQDRQFILSSKKLLLSDSGFYLCAWSVTRAILSYNSPLHFGNGTRLTVT.

V gene TRBV30 combines with J gene TRBJ2-3; unclear D gene. Trimming removed 4 bases at V and 4 bases at J, with 6 bases between. Per germline, CDR1 GTSNPN and CDR2 SVGIG (reference sequence). This CDR3 has 11 amino acids. The CDR3 region has the DNA TGTGCCTGGAAGTTTGCAGATACGCAGTATTTT. Translating it yields CAWKFADTQYF.